Listed below are T cell receptor beta chains from one sample, sequenced in a study of T-cell reconstitution after alpha-beta-depleted transplantation in children. MiXCR was run by TCRdb on the PCR reads, yielding one entry per CDR3 protein. The table records approximately 650,000 distinct CDR3 sequences, approximately 14% of them present only once. The source was PBMCs, collected before TCRalphabeta/CD19-depleted stem cell transplant. The source is a girl aged 2 to 10 with congenital amegakaryocytic thrombocytopenia, due to receive a stem cell transplant. Each CDR3 is given with its conserved first and last residue. D genes are given only for firm matches. Part of the rows lack a size; the others show once, few, many or a class for expanded clones.

size,D,J,V,DNA,CDR3
NA,NA,TRBJ2-1,TRBV15,TGTGCCACCAGCAGCGTCCAAGACAGGAATTACAATGAGCAGTTCTTC,CATSSVQDRNYNEQFF
NA,NA,TRBJ2-5,TRBV12-3/TRBV12-4,TGTGCCAGCAGTTTCGGGGCGGTCCAAGAGACCCAGTACTTC,CASSFGAVQETQYF
NA,NA,TRBJ2-1,TRBV5-1,TGCGCCAGCAGCTTGGCTGTCCCCGGGGAAAATGAGCAGTTCTTC,CASSLAVPGENEQFF
many,NA,TRBJ2-4,TRBV12-3/TRBV12-4,TGTGCCAGCAGTTTAGGGGGAGAGGGCCAAACCAAAAACATTCAGTACTTC,CASSLGGEGQTKNIQYF
many,NA,TRBJ2-7,TRBV28,TGTGCCAGCAGCCTTCCCGAAGAAAGGGCAGGGGAAGACGAGCAGTACTTC,CASSLPEERAGEDEQYF
few,NA,TRBJ2-2,TRBV20-1,TGCAGTGCTAGAGTCCCCGGACTCGCGCCCGGGGAGCTGTTTTTT,CSARVPGLAPGELFF
many,NA,TRBJ2-6,TRBV11-2,TGTGCCAGCGAGACCTCTGGGGCCAACGTCCTGACTTTC,CASETSGANVLTF
many,TRBD1,TRBJ1-1,TRBV20-1,TGCAGTGCTACTAGAGGGGGCGCAAACACTGAAGCTTTCTTT,CSATRGGANTEAFF
few,NA,TRBJ2-7,TRBV4-1,TGCGCCAGCAGCCAAGAAGCGGTCTTCTCCTACGAGCAGTACTTC,CASSQEAVFSYEQYF
few,NA,TRBJ2-7,TRBV21-1,TGTGCCAGCAGCAAAGGGGGTGAGCTAGCGGGGACCTACGAGCAGTACTTC,CASSKGGELAGTYEQYF
many,TRBD2,TRBJ2-1,TRBV7-9,TGTGCCAGCAGCTTTAGCGGGAGGGGGGGGTACAATGAGCAGTTCTTC,CASSFSGRGGYNEQFF
few,TRBD2,TRBJ2-1,TRBV6-1,TGTGCCAGCAGTCGACCACTAGCGGGAGCGGGGAATGAGCAGTTCTTC,CASSRPLAGAGNEQFF
few,NA,TRBJ2-5,TRBV5-1,TGCGCCAGCCTTAGCGGAGCGGGAGAGACCCAGTACTTC,CASLSGAGETQYF
NA,TRBD1,TRBJ2-7,TRBV19,TGTGCCAGTAGTCCGGACAGGGGCGAGACCTACGAGCAGTACTTC,CASSPDRGETYEQYF
many,NA,TRBJ2-7,TRBV5-1,TGCGCCAGCAGCTTGGCGTCCATCCAGGGCCGCGAGCAGTACTTC,CASSLASIQGREQYF
many,NA,TRBJ2-7,TRBV12-3/TRBV12-4,TGTGCCAGCATTAAACCGGGGTCCTCCTACGAGCAGTACTTC,CASIKPGSSYEQYF
NA,NA,TRBJ2-7,TRBV27,TGTGCCAGCAGTTTATACCCGGGCAGAACGGGCGAGCAGTACTTC,CASSLYPGRTGEQYF
many,NA,TRBJ2-1,TRBV5-1,TGCGCCAGCAGCTTGGTTCCGCCTATCGGACATAACAATGAGCAGTTCTTC,CASSLVPPIGHNNEQFF
NA,NA,TRBJ1-3,TRBV30,TGTGCCTGGAACCCGGGACAACGAAACACCATATATTTT,CAWNPGQRNTIYF
few,TRBD2,TRBJ2-5,TRBV12-3/TRBV12-4,TGTGCCAGCAGTTTGGTTAGCGGGGGCCAAGAGACCCAGTACTTC,CASSLVSGGQETQYF
NA,NA,TRBJ2-7,TRBV5-1,TGCGCCAGCAGCCCTGTCCGGGGAGACGAGCAGTACTTC,CASSPVRGDEQYF
many,NA,TRBJ2-1,TRBV29-1,TGCAGCGTTGAAGGCCGGGGATCCTCCTACAATGAGCAGTTCTTC,CSVEGRGSSYNEQFF
NA,NA,TRBJ1-5,TRBV5-1,TGCGCCAGCAGCTTGGTACACCATAGCAATCAGCCCCAGCATTTT,CASSLVHHSNQPQHF
many,NA,TRBJ1-1,TRBV5-6,TGTGCCAGCAGCTATAGTCCAGATTATACTGAAGCTTTCTTT,CASSYSPDYTEAFF
few,NA,TRBJ2-4,TRBV20-1,TGCAGTGCTAGAGATGAGGATCTCGGGGCCAAAAACATTCAGTACTTC,CSARDEDLGAKNIQYF
few,NA,TRBJ2-1,TRBV2,TGTGCCAGCAGTGTTTCGGGACTCGCGTATGATGGCAATGAGCAGTTCTTC,CASSVSGLAYDGNEQFF
few,NA,TRBJ2-4,TRBV7-8,TGTGCCAGCACCAATAGTGGCGGACTAGCCAAAAACATTCAGTACTTC,CASTNSGGLAKNIQYF
many,NA,TRBJ2-1,TRBV20-1,TGCAGTGCTCAACAGGCAAACTCCTACAATGAGCAGTTCTTC,CSAQQANSYNEQFF
many,TRBD2,TRBJ2-2,TRBV12-5,TGTGCTAGTGGCCCGGGGGGGACGGAGCTGTTTTTT,CASGPGGTELFF
few,NA,TRBJ2-5,TRBV6-5,TGTGCCAGCAGTTACTCAGCCGAGGCGGAGACCCAGTACTTC,CASSYSAEAETQYF
many,NA,TRBJ1-5,TRBV4-1,TGCGCCAGCAGCCAAGTTATCGGCACCAATCAGCCCCAGCATTTT,CASSQVIGTNQPQHF
NA,TRBD2,TRBJ2-7,TRBV29-1,TGCAGCGTTGCCATTAGCGGGAGATCCTACGAGCAGTACTTC,CSVAISGRSYEQYF